The clone carrying this TCR beta chain was seen more than once but under ten times. This CDR3 has 14 amino acids. Trimming removed 4 bases from V and 2 bases from J, with 10 bases in between. CDR1 and CDR2 (germline): KGHSH, LQKENI. MiXCR, applied by TCRdb to the RACE reads, yields one record per CDR3 protein. This sample has around 100,000 distinct CDR3 sequences, with approximately 9.9% found just once. This sample was taken from a study of human T cells and chemical hapten exposure. Time point of the sample: patch test 1, 2 weeks after DPC sensitization. Treatment described: therapeutic diphenylcyclopropenone sensitization with weekly scalp DPC.

The receptor was isolated from a woman aged 40 to 50 with alopecia areata. Some clones in this sample may be carry-over from other donors' samples. This rearrangement joins TRBV18 to TRBJ2-3; maybe TRBD2 (6 bases). The source material was whole blood, sampled in connection with sensitization to the hapten diphenylcyclopropenone (DPC). The CDR3 spells CASSRDSDTDTQYF. The CDR3 DNA is TGTGCCAGCTCACGGGACTCCGACACAGATACGCAGTATTTT.